These 5 T cell receptor beta chains originate from one sample sequenced in a study of blood T cells in healthy people across ages. PCR was performed a second time for about 7 to 11 cycles using a sample-barcoded 5' primer and a J-beta primer mix. In TCRdb, the 5' RACE reads were re-called with MiXCR into one record per CDR3 protein. The repertoire includes more than 900,000 distinct CDR3 sequences, approximately 25% of them detected once, and approximately 0.79% sits in the top ten. This same sample was also part of a study on T cells of mothers and their children.

Sequenced: blood. These receptor sequences come from a girl between 2 and 10 years old in good health.

The chain links TRBV20-1 to TRBJ2-5, with 9 bases aligning to TRBD2. Near its end, the DNA agrees better with TRBJ2-1, so the J call may be wrong. The germline V gene encodes CDR1 DFQATT and CDR2 SNEGSKA (reference sequence). This CDR3 contains 15 residues. The CDR3 DNA is TGCAGTGCTAGAGATACACTAGCGGGCGGTAATGAGCAGTTCTTC. Its translation: CSARDTLAGGNEQFF.

Comments on this clonotype: An end of the junction differs from the germline gene, which may be a read error. CDR3 protein: CASSEDPRASGGYGYTF. The CDR3 DNA reads TGTGCCAGCAGCGAAGACCCACGGGCCTCCGGCGGCTATGGCTACACCTTC. The chain combines TRBV4-2 with TRBJ1-2; D is uncertain. This CDR3 contains 17 residues. Per the germline V gene, CDR1 is LGHNA and CDR2 is YNFKEQ.

This clonotype has just a few counts. J is TRBJ2-5 and V is TRBV7-3; D may be TRBD1 (6 bases). The J call may be in error: the DNA end matches TRBJ2-7 better. Per germline, CDR1 SGHTA and CDR2 FQGTGA. CDR3 size: 17 residues. As DNA, the CDR3 is TGTGCCAGCAGCGGTAGAATCGCGAGCGCAGGGGCCTACGAGCAGTACTTC. It is translated as CASSGRIASAGAYEQYF.

The table lists this clonotype with a few counts. The V call is TRBV2, the J call TRBJ2-3; weak D call: TRBD1 (5 bases). The length of the CDR3 is 15 residues. Germline CDR1 is SNHLY and CDR2 is FYNNEI. Trimming cost V 1 base and J 0 bases, with 8 bases left between them. CDR3 DNA: TGTGCCAGCAGTGAAGGACAGCCTAGCACAGATACGCAGTATTTT. It specifies CASSEGQPSTDTQYF.

CDR3 sequence: CASSSGEGFGANVLTF. The CDR3, as DNA: TGTGCCAGCAGTTCGGGGGAAGGGTTTGGGGCCAACGTCCTGACTTTC. The rearrangement uses TRBV28 and TRBJ2-6, with D tentatively TRBD2 (6 bases). Between the trimmed V and J ends, which lost 4 bases and 3 bases, there was a span of 13 bases. CDR3 length equals 16 residues. CDR1 and CDR2 (germline): MDHEN, SYDVKM.